This T cell receptor beta chain was identified during a study of cytomegalovirus exposure and HLA in healthy donors. A multiplex PCR was run with 60 Vbeta primers and 13 Jbeta primers. Measured with immunoSEQ multiplex PCR; TCRdb has only the in-frame clones, and not every one. Here the sample spans 100,000 to 150,000 clones, about 71% being singletons. This clone showed up just once. The antigen is undetermined. CDR3 size: 12 residues. Trimming removed 4 bases from V and 5 bases from J, with 7 bases in between. Germline V gives CDR1 SGDLS, CDR2 YYNGEE. Study outcomes and limitations: TRBV6-2, TRBV6-3 and other indistinguishable V segments were excluded. Later work associated fewer than 20,000 TCR beta sequences with HLA alleles at 0.05 false discovery rate.

The sequenced material came from PBMCs. This TCR was recovered from a woman aged 55-69 years in good health and CMV-seropositive. This sequence joins TRBV9 and TRBJ1-5, with TRBD1 as a possible D gene (5 bases). CDR3 loop: CASSPGDQPQHF. In DNA, the CDR3 is TGTGCCAGCAGCCCGGGGGATCAGCCCCAGCATTTT. Supplemented by reference TRBV9 and TRBJ1-5, the full variable domain reads DSGVTQTPKHLITATGQRVTLRCSPRSGDLSVYWYQQSLDQGLQFLIQYYNGEERAKGNILERFSAQQFPDLHSELNLSSLELGDSALYFCASSPGDQPQHFGDGTRLSIL.